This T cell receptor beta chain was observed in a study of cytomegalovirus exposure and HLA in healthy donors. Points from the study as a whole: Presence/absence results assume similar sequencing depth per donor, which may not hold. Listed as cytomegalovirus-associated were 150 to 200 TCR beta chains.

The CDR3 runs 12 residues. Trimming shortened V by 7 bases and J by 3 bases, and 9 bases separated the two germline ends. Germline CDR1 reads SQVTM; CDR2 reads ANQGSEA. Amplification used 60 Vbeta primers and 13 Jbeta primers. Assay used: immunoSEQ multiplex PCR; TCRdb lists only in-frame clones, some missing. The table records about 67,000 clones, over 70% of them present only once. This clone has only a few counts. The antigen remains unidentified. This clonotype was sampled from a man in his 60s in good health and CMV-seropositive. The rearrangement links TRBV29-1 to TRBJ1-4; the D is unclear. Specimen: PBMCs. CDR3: CSGREANEKLFF. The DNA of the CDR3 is TGCAGCGGGAGGGAGGCTAATGAAAAACTGTTTTTT.